Each of the 21 T cell receptor beta chains below was sequenced from the same sample in a study of shared clonotypes between healthy human individuals (dated by TCRdb to the early 2020s). To prepare the library, the immunoSEQ multiplex PCR assay was applied. TCRdb retrieved this table from immuneACCESS and kept in-frame rearrangements only. Not all clones are present; in checked studies, unresolved V genes account for under half, and no reason is known for the remainder. This sample gives 2.3 million or so clones in total; just over 90% of them show up just once. The ten biggest clones cover around 0.4% of the sample. Sequencing was done on a sample of naive CD4+ T cells from PBMCs. The cell subset or site label here, explained by the study, means: CD45RA+ positively selected. All receptors come from a man aged 18-30 years in good health. Some clones in this sample may be carry-over from other donors' samples.

This clone has just one count. The rearrangement joins TRBV4-3 to TRBJ1-4; D is uncertain. The CDR3 length is 14 residues. The germline CDR1 and CDR2 sequences are LGHNA and YSLEER. Trimming took off 4 bases at V and 8 bases at J, with 14 bases between the two ends. CDR3 DNA: TGCGCCAGCAGCCGCTCCCCGGGTCGGGAAAAACTGTTTTTT. As protein: CASSRSPGREKLFF.

The chain uses TRBV7-3 and TRBJ2-1, with 9 bases identical to TRBD2. Germline trimming cut 0 bases from V and 5 bases from J; bases unmatched to any gene: 5. From germline, CDR1 is SGHTA and CDR2 FQGTGA. The CDR3 runs to 16 residues. CDR3 DNA sequence: TGTGCCAGCAGCTTAACGTCGACTAGCGGAAACAATGAGCAGTTCTTC. As protein: CASSLTSTSGNNEQFF.

The rearrangement links TRBV6-1 to TRBJ1-1, with 8 nucleotides matching TRBD1. Germline lookup yields CDR1 MNHNS and CDR2 SASEGT. CDR3 length: 15 amino acids. Trimming took 2 bases from V and 1 from J; bases not matched to a gene: 3. In DNA form, the CDR3 reads TGTGCCAGCAGTGAACGCGGGACAGGGAACACTGAAGCTTTCTTT. This codes for CASSERGTGNTEAFF.

This clone was seen just once. The chain is built from TRBV28 and TRBJ1-5, with 8 bases lining up with TRBD1. The CDR3 consists of 16 residues. Germline assignment: CDR1 MDHEN and CDR2 SYDVKM. Trimming took 7 bases from V and 5 from J; bases not matched to a gene: 13. CDR3 sequence (DNA): TGTGCCAGCACCGCCACCTCGGCAGGGGGCTATCAGCCCCAGCATTTT. Its translation is CASTATSAGGYQPQHF. Based on the CDR3 plus reference TRBV28 and TRBJ1-5, the full variable domain is DVKVTQSSRYLVKRTGEKVFLECVQDMDHENMFWYRQDPGLGLRLIYFSYDVKMKEKGDIPEGYSVSREKKERFSLILESASTNQTSMYLCASTATSAGGYQPQHFGDGTRLSIL.

This clone was counted a few times. The V call is TRBV2, the J call TRBJ1-2; D is perhaps TRBD1 (5 bases). The CDR3 spans 14 residues. V dropped 2 bases and J dropped 4 bases, with 11 bases sitting between them. Germline V lookup: CDR1 SNHLY, CDR2 FYNNEI. The DNA of the CDR3 is TGTGCCAGCAGTGAATTGCGGGGGAGCTATGGCTACACCTTC. Protein: CASSELRGSYGYTF.

The V call is TRBV7-3, the J call TRBJ2-1; D is uncertain. This CDR3 comprises 14 residues. Germline-derived CDR1 and CDR2 are SGHTA and FQGTGA. Trimming pared 1 base from V and 9 bases from J, leaving 13 bases between. The CDR3 nucleotides are TGTGCCAGCAGCTTAATTCCAGACGTGGGTGAGCAGTTCTTC. Its protein product is CASSLIPDVGEQFF.

This sequence joins TRBV7-2 and TRBJ2-5, with D perhaps TRBD1 (5 bases). Looked up from germline, CDR1 is SGHTA and CDR2 is FQGNSA. This CDR3 is 15 amino acids long. V was clipped by 5 bases and J by 0 bases, with 13 bases between them. CDR3 nucleotide sequence: TGTGCCAGCAGCCTACAGGTGGCGTACCAAGAGACCCAGTACTTC. It specifies CASSLQVAYQETQYF.

V usage is TRBV4-1 and J usage is TRBJ2-7, with TRBD1 matching over 7 bases. The CDR3 is 16 residues long. CDR1 and CDR2 (germline): MGHRA, YSYEKL. V lost 3 bases, J lost 9 bases, and 17 bases stayed unmatched. CDR3 sequence reads: CASSQPTGASSQTQYF. The CDR3 region has the DNA TGCGCCAGCAGCCAGCCAACAGGGGCCTCGTCCCAGACGCAGTACTTC.

The CDR3 DNA reads TGTGCCAGCACCGGCGGACAGGGGAATAACTATGGCTACACCTTC. It codes for CASTGGQGNNYGYTF. The V and J genes are TRBV28 and TRBJ1-2, with 9 bases lining up with TRBD1. The V gene's germline CDR1 is MDHEN and CDR2 SYDVKM. This CDR3 is built from 15 residues. V gave up 7 bases and J gave up 1 base; unmatched junction bases: 7.

With regard to this clone: This same CDR3 is encoded by further DNA sequences in the sample. V is TRBV29-1 and J is TRBJ1-5, with a possible D match to TRBD1 (6 bases). CDR1 is SQVTM and CDR2 is ANQGSEA in the germline V gene. The CDR3 is made up of 14 amino acids. V was clipped by 6 bases and J by 0 bases, with 12 bases between them. The CDR3 region has the DNA TGCAGCGTGCAACAGGGTAATAGCAATCAGCCCCAGCATTTT. Protein product: CSVQQGNSNQPQHF.

The rearrangement joins TRBV18 to TRBJ1-1; TRBD1 is a possible D gene (5 bases). The V gene's germline CDR1 is KGHSH and CDR2 LQKENI. This CDR3 contains 15 residues. With 6 bases removed from V and 4 bases from J, the gap between germline ends came to 18 bases. CDR3 amino acids: CASSPLRGGSTEAFF. In DNA form, the CDR3 reads TGTGCCAGCTCGCCCTTAAGGGGCGGAAGCACTGAAGCTTTCTTT.

This chain uses TRBV5-1 with TRBJ2-7, with 11 nucleotides matching TRBD1. Losses at the gene ends were 4 bases for V and 5 bases for J; bases not matched to a gene: 5. This CDR3 contains 14 residues. Germline values: CDR1 SGHRS, CDR2 YFSETQ. The CDR3 region is CASSMGQGVDEQYF. Written as DNA, the CDR3 is TGCGCCAGCAGCATGGGACAGGGGGTTGACGAGCAGTACTTC.

This clone came up once. The V call is TRBV5-4, the J call TRBJ1-2; 7 nucleotides agree with TRBD1. Germline V lookup: CDR1 SGHNT, CDR2 YYREEE (reference sequence). V lost 0 bases and J lost 10; bases outside the gene matches: 12. CDR3 length: 15 residues. The CDR3 spells CASSLGRGGSDVYTF. In DNA form, the CDR3 reads TGTGCCAGCAGCTTGGGCAGGGGGGGCTCCGATGTCTACACCTTC.

The chain employs TRBV11-2 and TRBJ2-1, with D unresolved. V dropped 5 bases and J dropped 4 bases, with 9 bases sitting between them. The germline V gene has CDR1 SGHAT and CDR2 FQNNGV. The CDR3 length is 13 residues. Written as DNA, the CDR3 is TGTGCCAGCAGCCGTGTAGGGTACAATGAGCAGTTCTTC. Translating it yields CASSRVGYNEQFF. The variable domain in full, completed from reference TRBV11-2 and TRBJ2-1, reads EAGVAQSPRYKIIEKRQSVAFWCNPISGHATLYWYQQILGQGPKLLIQFQNNGVVDDSQLPKDRFSAERLKGVDSTLKIQPAKLEDSAVYLCASSRVGYNEQFFGPGTRLTVL.

This clone has a single count. The J gene is TRBJ2-1, the V gene TRBV5-6; possibly TRBD1 or TRBD2 for D (6 bases each). The V gene lost 2 bases and the J gene lost 8 bases, with 17 bases spanning the gap. CDR1 SGHDT and CDR2 YYEEEE come from the germline V gene. This CDR3 has 15 amino acids. The CDR3 protein is CASSFVQGGLYEQFF. In nucleotides, the CDR3 is TGTGCCAGCAGCTTCGTACAGGGAGGCCTATATGAGCAGTTCTTC.

V usage is TRBV5-1 and J usage is TRBJ2-1; 12 bases match TRBD2. This CDR3 comprises 17 residues. Losses at the gene ends were 3 bases for V and 4 bases for J; bases not matched to a gene: 8. The germline V gene has CDR1 SGHRS and CDR2 YFSETQ. The CDR3 nucleotides read TGCGCCAGCAGCTCGGGAGGACTAGCGGGACCGTACAATGAGCAGTTCTTC. Encoded protein: CASSSGGLAGPYNEQFF. The full variable domain, in which reference TRBV5-1 and TRBJ2-1 provide the parts outside the CDR3, is KAGVTQTPRYLIKTRGQQVTLSCSPISGHRSVSWYQQTPGQGLQFLFEYFSETQRNKGNFPGRFSGRQFSNSRSEMNVSTLELGDSALYLCASSSGGLAGPYNEQFFGPGTRLTVL.

The chain couples TRBV18 to TRBJ2-7; TRBD2 might be the D (5 bases). The germline gives CDR1 KGHSH, CDR2 LQKENI. CDR3 length: 15 amino acids. Trimming shortened V by 0 bases and J by 4 bases, and 13 bases separated the two germline ends. The CDR3 loop reads CASSPPGSLAYEQYF. In nucleotides, the CDR3 is TGTGCCAGCTCACCACCGGGGTCCCTAGCTTACGAGCAGTACTTC.

V is TRBV30 and J is TRBJ2-5; D perhaps matches TRBD1 (6 bases). Gene TRBJ2-7 matches the end of the DNA better, so the J call may be wrong. CDR3 length equals 11 residues. Germline CDR1 and CDR2: GTSNPN and SVGIG (reference sequence). DNA for the CDR3: TGTGCCACCACAGGGTACCACGAGCAGTACTTC. Amino acid sequence: CATTGYHEQYF.

V gene TRBV6-5 combines with J gene TRBJ1-1; possibly TRBD1 for D (5 bases). CDR3 size: 16 residues. V was pared by 1 base and J by 4 bases, with 16 bases between. CDR1 and CDR2 (germline): MNHEY, SVGAGI. The CDR3 region has the DNA TGTGCCAGCAGTTACTTCCCGGGCCAGGGAGGCACTGAAGCTTTCTTT. It translates to CASSYFPGQGGTEAFF.

V is TRBV5-1 and J is TRBJ2-3; D possibly corresponds to TRBD2 (6 bases). The V and J ends lost 1 base and 0 bases respectively, with 15 bases between them. Germline lookup yields CDR1 SGHRS and CDR2 YFSETQ. The CDR3 spans 17 residues. CDR3 nucleotide sequence: TGCGCCAGCAGCTTGCAACCCCCAGGGACTAGCACAGATACGCAGTATTTT. Its translation is CASSLQPPGTSTDTQYF.

About this clone itself: At the DNA level, this CDR3 is encoded by other sequences in the same sample as well. V and J are TRBV28 and TRBJ2-7; 10 bases are shared with TRBD1. The CDR3 totals 14 residues. V lost 6 bases and J lost 4; bases outside the gene matches: 6. Germline CDR1 is MDHEN and CDR2 is SYDVKM. The CDR3 loop is CASSYGTGVYEQYF. CDR3 coding DNA: TGTGCCAGCAGCTACGGGACAGGGGTTTACGAGCAGTACTTC.